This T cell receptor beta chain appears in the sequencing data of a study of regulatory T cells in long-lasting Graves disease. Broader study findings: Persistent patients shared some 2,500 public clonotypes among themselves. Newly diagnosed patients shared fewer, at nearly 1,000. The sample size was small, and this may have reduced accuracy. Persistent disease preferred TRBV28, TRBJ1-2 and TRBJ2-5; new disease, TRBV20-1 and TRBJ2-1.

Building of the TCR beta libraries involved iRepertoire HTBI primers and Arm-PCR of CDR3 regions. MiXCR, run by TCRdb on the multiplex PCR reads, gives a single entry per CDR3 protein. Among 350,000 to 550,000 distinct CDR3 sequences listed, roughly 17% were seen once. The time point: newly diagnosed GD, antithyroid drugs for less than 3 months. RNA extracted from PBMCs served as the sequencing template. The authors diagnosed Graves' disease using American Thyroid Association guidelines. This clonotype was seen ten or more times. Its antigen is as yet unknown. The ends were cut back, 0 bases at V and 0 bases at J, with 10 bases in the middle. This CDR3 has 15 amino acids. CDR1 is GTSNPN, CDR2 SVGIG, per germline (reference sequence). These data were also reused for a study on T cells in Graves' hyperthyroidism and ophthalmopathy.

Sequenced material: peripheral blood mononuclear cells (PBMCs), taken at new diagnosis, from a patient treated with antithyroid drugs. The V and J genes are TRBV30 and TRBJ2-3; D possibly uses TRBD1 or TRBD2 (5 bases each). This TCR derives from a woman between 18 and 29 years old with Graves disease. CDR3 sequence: CAWSVWGSSTDTQYF. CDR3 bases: TGTGCCTGGAGTGTATGGGGGAGTAGCACAGATACGCAGTATTTT. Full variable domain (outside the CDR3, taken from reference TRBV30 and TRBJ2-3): SQTIHQWPATLVQPVGSPLSLECTVEGTSNPNLYWYRQAAGRGLQLLFYSVGIGQISSEVPQNLSASRPQDRQFILSSKKLLLSDSGFYLCAWSVWGSSTDTQYFGPGTRLTVL.